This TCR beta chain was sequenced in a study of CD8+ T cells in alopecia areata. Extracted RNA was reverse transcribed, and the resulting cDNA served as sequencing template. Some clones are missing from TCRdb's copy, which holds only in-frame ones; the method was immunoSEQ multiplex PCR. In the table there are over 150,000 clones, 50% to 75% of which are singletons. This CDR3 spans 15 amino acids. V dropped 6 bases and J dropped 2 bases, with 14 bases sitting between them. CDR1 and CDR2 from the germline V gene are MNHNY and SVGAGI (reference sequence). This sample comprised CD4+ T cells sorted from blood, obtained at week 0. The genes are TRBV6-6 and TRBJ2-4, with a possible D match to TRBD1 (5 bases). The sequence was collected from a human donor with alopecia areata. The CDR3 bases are TGTGCCAGCAGCTCTACAGGTTTTTCCAAAAACATTCAGTACTTC. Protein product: CASSSTGFSKNIQYF.